This entry lists 28 T cell receptor beta chains sequenced from one sample in a study of blood T cell repertoires in COVID-19. TCRdb keeps only in-frame clones here, not all; method: immunoSEQ multiplex PCR. The sample records about 230,000 clones, roughly 83% being singletons. Sequencing input: peripheral blood. The receptor source for this set is a woman aged 70 to 79 with active or convalescent COVID-19.

The CDR3 nucleotides are TGTGCCAGCAGTGACTCGGGGGGCACCGGGGAGCTGTTTTTT. This encodes CASSDSGGTGELFF. The V and J genes are TRBV6-4 and TRBJ2-2, with D perhaps matching TRBD2 (6 bases). The CDR3 is 14 residues long. V lost 0 bases, J lost 4 bases, and 6 bases lay in between. CDR1 and CDR2 (germline): MRHNA, SNTAGT.

The rearrangement uses TRBV21-1 and TRBJ2-7; the table's TRBD1 call for D was not verified on the DNA. TRBV21-1 is designated a pseudogene. This CDR3 has 19 amino acids. The CDR3 nucleotides read TGTGCCAGCAGCAAAGTGTTTGGACAGTGGAAGTCTGAACCCTACGAGCAGTACTTC. Encoded protein: CASSKVFGQWKSEPYEQYF.

The chain recombines TRBV5-1 with TRBJ2-3; TRBD1 matches at 7 bases. The CDR3 contains 15 residues. V lost 3 bases, J lost 1 base, and 5 bases stayed unmatched. Germline values: CDR1 SGHRS, CDR2 YFSETQ. CDR3 sequence (DNA): TGCGCCAGCAGCTGGGGCCAGGGGGGCACAGATACGCAGTATTTT. Its protein product is CASSWGQGGTDTQYF. The variable domain in full, completed from reference TRBV5-1 and TRBJ2-3, reads KAGVTQTPRYLIKTRGQQVTLSCSPISGHRSVSWYQQTPGQGLQFLFEYFSETQRNKGNFPGRFSGRQFSNSRSEMNVSTLELGDSALYLCASSWGQGGTDTQYFGPGTRLTVL.

This chain uses TRBV6-6 with TRBJ1-5; no clear D. Germline V gives CDR1 MNHNY, CDR2 SVGAGI (reference sequence). V gave up 0 bases and J gave up 9 bases, with 15 bases separating them. The CDR3 totals 15 residues. CDR3 amino acids: CASSYSGQYGMPQHF. The CDR3 DNA is TGTGCCAGCAGTTACTCAGGGCAGTACGGGATGCCCCAGCATTTT.

The chain recombines TRBV6-5 with TRBJ1-1; no clear D. Germline V lookup: CDR1 MNHEY, CDR2 SVGAGI. This CDR3 is 13 amino acids long. Trimming removed 2 bases from V and 3 bases from J, with 7 bases in between. The CDR3 coding sequence is TGTGCCAGCAGTTACCGCCAGGACACTGAAGCTTTCTTT. As protein: CASSYRQDTEAFF.

This rearrangement joins TRBV4-3 to TRBJ1-3; no clear D gene. The CDR3 is made up of 15 amino acids. V lost 0 bases and J 1 base, leaving 7 bases between the germline ends. CDR1 and CDR2 (germline): LGHNA, YSLEER. The CDR3: CASSQEVGSGNTIYF. CDR3 sequence (DNA): TGCGCCAGCAGCCAAGAGGTCGGGTCTGGAAACACCATATATTTT.

This chain joins TRBV19 and TRBJ2-5; D gene unclear. Trimming pared 5 bases from V and 9 bases from J, leaving 25 bases between. The CDR3 totals 16 residues. The germline V gene has CDR1 LNHDA and CDR2 SQIVND (reference sequence). The CDR3 nucleotides read TGTGCCAGTAGTCCTAGGATCAGTTTACTAAACGTCCCCCAGTACTTC. It specifies CASSPRISLLNVPQYF.

The V gene is TRBV6-5, the J gene TRBJ2-7; 10 nucleotides align to TRBD2. Germline lookup yields CDR1 MNHEY and CDR2 SVGAGI. The CDR3 length is 15 residues. The V gene end was trimmed by 6 bases and the J gene end by 7 bases; junction bases not matched to a gene: 12. The CDR3 nucleotides read TGTGCCAGCAGAGCAGGGCTAGCGGGAGTCGGGGAGCAGTACTTC. Translated, it gives CASRAGLAGVGEQYF.

The chain is built from TRBV7-8 and TRBJ1-5; D gene uncertain. The V end was cut by 2 bases, the J end by 4 bases, with 6 bases between. The CDR3 sequence is 13 residues long. Germline CDR1 is SGHVS and CDR2 is FQNEAQ. CDR3 in amino acids: CASSLQRNQPQHF. CDR3 coding DNA: TGTGCCAGCAGCTTACAGCGTAATCAGCCCCAGCATTTT.

This chain links TRBV9 with TRBJ2-7; 10 nucleotides align to TRBD1. The CDR3 has 14 residues. V was pared by 5 bases and J by 4 bases, with 6 bases of the junction left unmatched. The V gene's germline CDR1 is SGDLS and CDR2 YYNGEE. The CDR3 loop is CASSRDRGGYEQYF. In DNA form, the CDR3 reads TGTGCCAGCAGTAGGGACAGGGGAGGGTACGAGCAGTACTTC.

V and J are TRBV28 and TRBJ2-7; 7 bases are a match to TRBD1. Looked up from germline, CDR1 is MDHEN and CDR2 is SYDVKM. With V trimmed by 5 bases and J by 6 bases, 7 bases remained unmatched. This CDR3 is built from 13 residues. CDR3: CASSLRQGREQYF. The DNA of the CDR3 is TGTGCCAGCAGTCTCCGACAGGGACGCGAGCAGTACTTC.

This clone was picked up a small number of times. The chain carries TRBV5-1 and TRBJ1-5, with 10 bases fitting TRBD1. V shed 0 bases and J 5 bases; nucleotides not matched to a gene: 5. Per germline, CDR1 SGHRS and CDR2 YFSETQ. CDR3 size: 16 residues. CDR3: CASSLGTGGFDQPQHF. The CDR3 nucleotides read TGCGCCAGCAGCTTGGGGACAGGGGGTTTTGATCAGCCCCAGCATTTT.

Points on this clone: Distinct nucleotide sequences in the sample also encode this CDR3. V and J are TRBV5-1 and TRBJ1-4; TRBD1 matches at 9 bases. Trimming removed 4 bases from V and 8 bases from J; junction bases left unmatched: 6. CDR1 and CDR2 (germline): SGHRS, YFSETQ. The CDR3 loop spans 14 amino acids. The CDR3 reads CASSLTGGREKLFF. CDR3 nucleotide sequence: TGCGCCAGCAGCCTTACAGGGGGCAGAGAAAAACTGTTTTTT.

The chain employs TRBV3-1 (or the pseudogene TRBV3-2) and TRBJ2-1; 12 nucleotides line up with TRBD2. Germline CDR1 reads LGHDT; CDR2 reads YNNKEL (reference sequence). V gave up 4 bases and J gave up 6 bases; unmatched junction bases: 10. CDR3 length equals 17 residues. CDR3 in amino acids: CASSRTSGGSFGNEQFF. In DNA, the CDR3 is TGTGCCAGCAGCCGAACTAGCGGGGGGTCGTTCGGCAATGAGCAGTTCTTC.

This clone was seen a single time. V gene TRBV18 combines with J gene TRBJ2-5, with a possible D match to TRBD1 (6 bases). Germline V CDR1 and CDR2: KGHSH, LQKENI. Trimming took off 1 base at V and 5 bases at J, with 11 bases between the two ends. CDR3 size: 14 residues. The CDR3 loop reads CASSPHQGWETQYF. The CDR3 DNA reads as TGTGCCAGCTCACCACACCAGGGGTGGGAGACCCAGTACTTC.

The J gene is TRBJ2-1, the V gene TRBV11-2, with D tentatively TRBD2 (6 bases). The length of the CDR3 is 14 residues. CDR1 SGHAT and CDR2 FQNNGV come from the germline V gene. V gave up 1 base and J gave up 8 bases, with 12 bases separating them. The CDR3 DNA is TGTGCCAGCAGCTTAGTAACTAGCAATGATGAGCAGTTCTTC. Translated, it gives CASSLVTSNDEQFF. Drawing the rest from reference TRBV11-2 and TRBJ2-1, the complete variable domain is EAGVAQSPRYKIIEKRQSVAFWCNPISGHATLYWYQQILGQGPKLLIQFQNNGVVDDSQLPKDRFSAERLKGVDSTLKIQPAKLEDSAVYLCASSLVTSNDEQFFGPGTRLTVL.

This chain joins TRBV7-2 and TRBJ1-3; weak D call: TRBD1 (5 bases). Germline CDR1 SGHTA, CDR2 FQGNSA. The CDR3 consists of 16 residues. Trimming pared 2 bases from V and 2 bases from J, leaving 13 bases between. CDR3 residues: CASSLRFGGTGNTIYF. CDR3 DNA: TGTGCCAGCAGCTTACGCTTCGGGGGGACTGGAAACACCATATATTTT. Drawing the rest from reference TRBV7-2 and TRBJ1-3, the complete variable domain is GAGVSQSPSNKVTEKGKDVELRCDPISGHTALYWYRQSLGQGLEFLIYFQGNSAPDKSGLPSDRFSAERTGGSVSTLTIQRTQQEDSAVYLCASSLRFGGTGNTIYFGEGSWLTVV.

The chain carries TRBV7-9 and TRBJ2-7; 9 bases are a match to TRBD2. Trimming cost V 1 base and J 1 base; bases outside gene matches: 2. The CDR3 covers 15 residues. The germline CDR1 and CDR2 sequences are SEHNR and FQNEAQ (reference sequence). CDR3 region: CASSLVTSGSYEQYF. CDR3 nucleotides: TGTGCCAGCAGCTTAGTGACTAGCGGATCCTACGAGCAGTACTTC.

The rearrangement uses TRBV11-2 and TRBJ1-5; a possible D gene is TRBD1 (6 bases). The V end was cut by 3 bases, the J end by 3 bases, with 18 bases between. In germline, CDR1 is SGHAT, CDR2 FQNNGV. The CDR3 has 17 residues. CDR3 sequence reads: CASSLARDTYDNQPQHF. The CDR3 bases are TGTGCCAGCAGCTTGGCCCGGGACACGTATGACAATCAGCCCCAGCATTTT.

The chain carries TRBV7-3 and TRBJ2-1; TRBD2 matches 9 bases. The CDR3 sequence is 15 residues long. Germline-derived CDR1 and CDR2 are SGHTA and FQGTGA. The J segment lost 3 bases and the V segment lost 3 bases, leaving 3 bases of the junction unmatched. CDR3 sequence (DNA): TGTGCCAGCAGCTTCGGACTAGCGATCTACAATGAGCAGTTCTTC. Amino acids: CASSFGLAIYNEQFF.

The chain employs TRBV7-2 and TRBJ1-4, with D possibly being TRBD1 (5 bases). V gave up 6 bases and J gave up 7 bases, with 12 bases separating them. Looked up from germline, CDR1 is SGHTA and CDR2 is FQGNSA. This CDR3 is built from 13 residues. DNA for the CDR3: TGTGCCAGCAGGGGAAGGGGTGGTGAAAAACTGTTTTTT. Protein product: CASRGRGGEKLFF.

The chain combines TRBV5-5 with TRBJ1-1; D not certain. CDR1 and CDR2 from the germline V gene are SGHKS and YYEKEE (reference sequence). The CDR3 has 13 amino acids. The V end was cut by 4 bases, the J end by 3 bases, with 10 bases between. CDR3 amino acids: CASSPGSHTEAFF. The CDR3 DNA reads as TGTGCCAGCAGCCCCGGGTCACACACTGAAGCTTTCTTT.

The genes are TRBV6-2 or TRBV6-3 and TRBJ1-3; D is perhaps TRBD1 (6 bases). The CDR3 is 19 residues long. V was clipped by 0 bases and J by 0 bases, with 18 bases between them. The V gene's germline CDR1 is MNHEY and CDR2 SVGEGT. The CDR3 loop reads CASSYSSPWTDSSGNTIYF. The CDR3 region has the DNA TGTGCCAGCAGTTACTCATCCCCCTGGACAGACAGCTCTGGAAACACCATATATTTT.

The V gene is TRBV10-3, the J gene TRBJ2-1, with TRBD2 matching 8 bases. V trimming: 4 bases; J trimming: 5 bases; junction bases outside the gene matches: 4. The germline V gene encodes CDR1 ENHRY and CDR2 SYGVKD. There are 14 residues in the CDR3. The CDR3: CAISALGGDNEQFF. CDR3 DNA: TGTGCCATCAGTGCCCTCGGGGGGGACAATGAGCAGTTCTTC.

The V and J genes are TRBV28 and TRBJ2-7; unclear D gene. CDR1 is MDHEN, CDR2 SYDVKM, per germline. The CDR3 has 15 residues. V lost 1 base, J lost 5 bases, and 15 bases lay in between. The CDR3 is CASSLLCVVFDEQYF. The CDR3 DNA follows: TGTGCCAGCAGTTTATTGTGTGTCGTCTTCGACGAGCAGTACTTC.

This clone was seen just once. This chain joins TRBV18 and TRBJ2-3; D remains unclear. Germline assignment: CDR1 KGHSH and CDR2 LQKENI. Trimming took 2 bases from V and 4 from J, leaving 10 bases between them. This CDR3 has 14 amino acids. CDR3 DNA: TGTGCCAGCTCACCAAGTGGGCGACCAGATACGCAGTATTTT. This gives the protein CASSPSGRPDTQYF.

The chain carries TRBV9 and TRBJ2-1; 8 positions agree with TRBD1. The CDR3 extends over 17 amino acids. Germline V lookup: CDR1 SGDLS, CDR2 YYNGEE. Trimming took 4 bases from V and 4 from J; bases not matched to a gene: 13. The CDR3 sequence: CASSSNRGQAGYNEQFF. The CDR3, as DNA: TGTGCCAGCAGCTCTAACCGGGGACAGGCGGGTTACAATGAGCAGTTCTTC.

The V call is TRBV18, the J call TRBJ2-2; D is perhaps TRBD2 (6 bases). In germline, CDR1 is KGHSH, CDR2 LQKENI. V lost 2 bases to trimming and J lost 3 bases, with 16 bases between them. This CDR3 is 17 amino acids long. This CDR3 reads CASSPRIGGPDTGELFF. For the CDR3, the DNA is TGTGCCAGCTCACCAAGGATCGGAGGGCCCGACACCGGGGAGCTGTTTTTT. Full variable domain (rest looked up from reference TRBV18 and TRBJ2-2): NAGVMQNPRHLVRRRGQEARLRCSPMKGHSHVYWYRQLPEEGLKFMVYLQKENIIDESGMPKERFSAEFPKEGPSILRIQQVVRGDSAAYFCASSPRIGGPDTGELFFGEGSRLTVL.